Below, 32 T cell receptor beta chains from the same sample are listed, as sequenced in a study of shared clonotypes between healthy human individuals. Profiling relied on immunoSEQ multiplex PCR, and the TCRdb table lists in-frame clones only, not all of them. This table holds over a million clones, around 98.5% found once. Input material: naive CD4+ T cells sorted from blood. Subset meaning: CD45RA+ positively selected. The receptor set was obtained from a man between 25 and 39 years old in good health.

The chain links TRBV7-3 to TRBJ2-1, with 9 nucleotides matching TRBD2. The CDR3 contains 17 residues. J gave up 1 base and V 2 bases, and 6 bases lay outside the gene matches. CDR1 is SGHTA and CDR2 is FQGTGA in the germline V gene. CDR3 region: CASSLASTSGSYNEQFF. The CDR3 DNA sequence: TGTGCCAGCAGCTTAGCCTCGACTAGCGGTTCCTACAATGAGCAGTTCTTC.

The genes are TRBV29-1 and TRBJ2-3; a weak D match, TRBD2 (6 bases). Deletions cut 4 bases from V and 6 bases from J, with 17 bases between. Germline V gene lookup returns CDR1 SQVTM and CDR2 ANQGSEA. The CDR3 has 14 amino acids. The CDR3 reads CSVGVVRDFDTQYF. DNA for the CDR3: TGCAGCGTTGGCGTGGTGAGGGACTTTGATACGCAGTATTTT.

The chain recombines TRBV21-1 with TRBJ2-1; the D call of TRBD1 is as the table states it, not checked on the DNA. TRBV21-1 is a pseudogene locus. The CDR3 length is 15 residues. This chain's CDR3 is CASSKGDRGYNEQFF. The CDR3 DNA reads TGTGCCAGCAGCAAAGGGGATAGGGGTTACAATGAGCAGTTCTTC.

This chain uses TRBV28 with TRBJ2-7, with a tentative D call TRBD2 (6 bases). Per germline, CDR1 MDHEN and CDR2 SYDVKM. The CDR3 is 13 residues long. The CDR3 sequence is CAGGTSVVHEQYF. The CDR3 DNA reads TGTGCGGGCGGGACGTCGGTGGTCCACGAGCAGTACTTC.

This chain uses TRBV15 with TRBJ1-2, with D uncertain. V lost 3 bases, J lost 0 bases, and 11 bases lay in between. This CDR3 comprises 15 residues. The germline V gene encodes CDR1 LNHNV and CDR2 YYDKDF (reference sequence). The CDR3 here is CATSSSLIANYGYTF. The CDR3 DNA sequence: TGTGCCACCAGCAGTAGCCTTATAGCTAACTATGGCTACACCTTC.

The V gene is TRBV11-3, the J gene TRBJ2-1, with D possibly being TRBD1 (5 bases). The CDR3 is 13 amino acids. V lost 3 bases to trimming and J lost 8 bases, with 11 bases between them. Germline V lookup: CDR1 SGHNT, CDR2 YENEEA. CDR3 residues: CASSFDSRHEQFF. CDR3 sequence (DNA): TGTGCCAGCAGCTTCGACAGCCGCCATGAGCAGTTCTTC.

V gene TRBV19 combines with J gene TRBJ2-1; tentatively, D is TRBD1 or TRBD2 (6 bases each). CDR3 length: 15 residues. V lost 4 bases to trimming and J lost 6 bases, with 16 bases between them. Germline V gene data show CDR1 as LNHDA and CDR2 as SQIVND (reference sequence). For the CDR3, the DNA is TGTGCCAGTAGTAAAAACGGGGGCGGGACCAATGAGCAGTTCTTC. This gives the protein CASSKNGGGTNEQFF.

The DNA of the CDR3 is TGCGCCAGCAGCTTGGATCTCGGCGGGATACTTCCCTACGAGCAGTACTTC. Translation: CASSLDLGGILPYEQYF. V usage is TRBV5-1 and J usage is TRBJ2-7; D is perhaps TRBD2 (6 bases). V was clipped by 0 bases and J by 2 bases, with 18 bases between them. The CDR3 runs to 17 residues. Germline values: CDR1 SGHRS, CDR2 YFSETQ.

The chain joins TRBV5-6 to TRBJ1-5, with D perhaps matching TRBD1 (6 bases). Trimming removed 1 base from V and 0 bases from J, with 14 bases in between. Germline CDR1 and CDR2: SGHDT and YYEEEE. The CDR3 consists of 17 residues. As DNA, the CDR3 is TGTGCCAGCAGCTTGCTGGCAGGGGCCGGTAGCAATCAGCCCCAGCATTTT. Amino acids: CASSLLAGAGSNQPQHF.

The chain recombines TRBV21-1 with TRBJ2-7; TRBD2 is the table's D call and was not checked against the DNA. TRBV21-1 counts as a pseudogene. The CDR3 extends over 19 amino acids. The CDR3 protein is CASSRKRRGRRITLFEQYF. CDR3 nucleotide sequence: TGTGCCAGCAGCAGAAAAAGGCGAGGGAGAAGGATCACCCTATTTGAGCAGTACTTC.

The genes are TRBV7-9 and TRBJ2-7; D gene unclear. The CDR3 length is 15 residues. Between the trimmed V and J ends, which lost 4 bases and 2 bases, there was a span of 15 bases. The V gene's germline CDR1 is SEHNR and CDR2 FQNEAQ (reference sequence). This CDR3 reads CASSSATLVPYEQYF. Written as DNA, the CDR3 is TGTGCCAGCAGCTCCGCAACCCTAGTTCCCTACGAGCAGTACTTC.

This clone has only one observation. CDR3 nucleotides: TGTGCCAGCAGCTTGGCGTCTAGCGGCGACTACGAGCAGTACTTC. Residues: CASSLASSGDYEQYF. The V call is TRBV5-4, the J call TRBJ2-7; 7 bases match TRBD2. The germline CDR1 and CDR2 sequences are SGHNT and YYREEE (reference sequence). The CDR3 spans 15 residues. J was trimmed by 3 bases and V by 0 bases; bases with no gene match: 6.

This CDR3 is CASSPKAGGTEAFF. In DNA, the CDR3 is TGTGCCAGCAGCCCCAAAGCCGGGGGCACTGAAGCTTTCTTT. The chain recombines TRBV7-3 with TRBJ1-1, with D possibly matching TRBD1 (5 bases). The CDR3 extends over 14 amino acids. The germline V gene encodes CDR1 SGHTA and CDR2 FQGTGA. The germline V and J ends were trimmed by 5 bases and 4 bases, with 14 bases remaining between them.

The V and J genes are TRBV27 and TRBJ2-1; D remains unclear. CDR1 is MNHEY, CDR2 SMNVEV, per germline (reference sequence). The V end was cut by 8 bases, the J end by 4 bases, with 6 bases between. The CDR3 spans 11 residues. The CDR3 DNA reads as TGTGCCAGCGCCTATTACAATGAGCAGTTCTTC. This translates into CASAYYNEQFF.

This clone came up once. The V gene is TRBV5-6, the J gene TRBJ2-3; D tentatively fits TRBD1 or TRBD2 (6 bases each). CDR3 size: 16 residues. V was clipped by 7 bases and J by 0 bases, with 18 bases between them. Germline V gene data show CDR1 as SGHDT and CDR2 as YYEEEE. CDR3 nucleotides: TGTGCCAGCTGTCGGGGGCGCTGGACTAGCACAGATACGCAGTATTTT. Translated, it gives CASCRGRWTSTDTQYF.

The J gene is TRBJ1-5, the V gene TRBV6-6; TRBD1 matches 8 bases. The junction had 8 bases not matched to a gene; V was cut back by 0 bases and J by 7 bases. CDR3 length: 16 amino acids. CDR1 and CDR2 (germline): MNHNY, SVGAGI (reference sequence). DNA for the CDR3: TGTGCCAGCAGTTACTCGGCAGGGGGCGGTGGGCAGCCCCAGCATTTT. The encoded protein is CASSYSAGGGGQPQHF.

V gene TRBV28 combines with J gene TRBJ2-1; no clear D. The CDR3 is 13 residues long. The V gene lost 8 bases and the J gene lost 2 bases, with 10 bases spanning the gap. Germline CDR1 reads MDHEN; CDR2 reads SYDVKM. In DNA, the CDR3 is TGTGCCAGCGGGAAAGGGCCCTACAATGAGCAGTTCTTC. Amino acid sequence: CASGKGPYNEQFF.

The chain uses TRBV5-6 and TRBJ1-2, with D unresolved. Between the trimmed V and J ends, which lost 1 base and 8 bases, there was a span of 15 bases. The CDR3 length is 14 residues. CDR1 SGHDT and CDR2 YYEEEE come from the germline V gene. The CDR3 protein is CASSLSGLRSGYTF. As DNA, the CDR3 is TGTGCCAGCAGCTTGTCCGGGTTACGGTCGGGCTACACCTTC.

V gene TRBV5-4 combines with J gene TRBJ1-1; the D gene is possibly TRBD1 (6 bases). CDR1 is SGHNT and CDR2 is YYREEE in the germline V gene (reference sequence). There are 11 residues in the CDR3. V dropped 4 bases and J dropped 13 bases, with 14 bases sitting between them. In DNA form, the CDR3 reads TGTGCCAGCAGCCCTGGGACATCGCTTTTCTTT. Its translation: CASSPGTSLFF. The full variable domain, rest sourced from reference TRBV5-4 and TRBJ1-1, is ETGVTQSPTHLIKTRGQQVTLRCSSQSGHNTVSWYQQALGQGPQFIFQYYREEENGRGNFPPRFSGLQFPNYSSELNVNALELDDSALYLCASSPGTSLFFGQGTRLTVV.

As regards this clone: This sample also contains other DNA sequences that code for the same CDR3. The chain is built from TRBV7-9 and TRBJ2-2; D is undetermined. V was shortened by 2 bases and J by 8 bases, with 3 bases between the two germline ends. Germline V gives CDR1 SEHNR, CDR2 FQNEAQ (reference sequence). CDR3 length: 11 residues. As DNA, the CDR3 is TGTGCCAGCAGCTTAACAGGGGAGCTGTTTTTT. It specifies CASSLTGELFF.

This chain joins TRBV18 and TRBJ2-2; D tentatively fits TRBD1 or TRBD2 (6 bases each). This CDR3 has 16 amino acids. The germline V gene has CDR1 KGHSH and CDR2 LQKENI. V gave up 3 bases and J gave up 0 bases, with 11 bases separating them. The CDR3, as DNA: TGTGCCAGCTCACCTGTGGAGGGGGCGAACACCGGGGAGCTGTTTTTT. It yields the protein CASSPVEGANTGELFF.

CDR3 sequence (DNA): TGTGCCAGCAGCGGGGACAGCGAAAAGCAGTACTTC. It translates to CASSGDSEKQYF. This rearrangement joins TRBV11-3 to TRBJ2-7, with 7 bases that match TRBD1. This CDR3 has 12 residues. The germline V gene has CDR1 SGHNT and CDR2 YENEEA. V was clipped by 5 bases and J by 8 bases; unmatched bases: 6.

The chain employs TRBV10-3 and TRBJ2-3, with 9 nucleotides matching TRBD2. Trimming took 10 bases from V and 0 from J; bases not matched to a gene: 2. The CDR3 runs 13 residues. Germline assignment: CDR1 ENHRY and CDR2 SYGVKD. CDR3 sequence (DNA): TGTGCCACTGGACTAGCGAGCACAGATACGCAGTATTTT. It encodes CATGLASTDTQYF.

V gene TRBV6-1 combines with J gene TRBJ2-6; D ambiguous. CDR3 length: 15 amino acids. Germline-derived CDR1 and CDR2 are MNHNS and SASEGT. Trimming cost V 1 base and J 9 bases, with 13 bases left between them. Written as DNA, the CDR3 is TGTGCCAGCAGTGAAGTATATGACCACCTCAACGTCCTGACTTTC. Its translation: CASSEVYDHLNVLTF.

V and J are TRBV18 and TRBJ1-2; D call uncertain. The CDR3 length is 14 residues. V was shortened by 0 bases and J by 2 bases, with 7 bases between the two germline ends. CDR1 is KGHSH, CDR2 LQKENI, per germline. Here the CDR3 reads CASSPPAPNYGYTF. CDR3 bases: TGTGCCAGCTCACCACCGGCGCCCAACTATGGCTACACCTTC.

The V call is TRBV5-1, the J call TRBJ2-5; possible D gene TRBD2, 7 bases. Trimming removed 1 base from V and 5 bases from J, with 12 bases in between. The CDR3 runs to 14 residues. Germline V gene data show CDR1 as SGHRS and CDR2 as YFSETQ. The CDR3 coding sequence is TGCGCCAGCAGCTTGTGGGGGGGCGGGGAGACCCAGTACTTC. It codes for CASSLWGGGETQYF. The full variable domain, in which reference TRBV5-1 and TRBJ2-5 provide the parts outside the CDR3, is KAGVTQTPRYLIKTRGQQVTLSCSPISGHRSVSWYQQTPGQGLQFLFEYFSETQRNKGNFPGRFSGRQFSNSRSEMNVSTLELGDSALYLCASSLWGGGETQYFGPGTRLLVL.

The chain carries TRBV5-1 and TRBJ2-2; no definite D call. Germline CDR1 reads SGHRS; CDR2 reads YFSETQ. V lost 1 base and J lost 6, with 10 bases in between. CDR3 size: 14 residues. CDR3 residues: CASSLSSLSGELFF. For the CDR3, the DNA is TGCGCCAGCAGCTTGTCTTCTCTTTCCGGGGAGCTGTTTTTT.

This sequence joins TRBV5-1 and TRBJ1-5, with 7 bases aligning to TRBD1. V was pared by 0 bases and J by 7 bases, with 4 bases of the junction left unmatched. Germline values: CDR1 SGHRS, CDR2 YFSETQ. CDR3 length: 14 residues. The CDR3 region has the DNA TGCGCCAGCAGCTTGGTGGCAGGGGGACAGCCCCAGCATTTT. It translates to CASSLVAGGQPQHF.

The chain is built from TRBV5-8 and TRBJ2-5; 11 bases line up with TRBD1. This CDR3 region has 15 residues. Germline CDR1 reads SGHTS; CDR2 reads YDEGEE. V was pared by 3 bases and J by 5 bases, with 6 bases of the junction left unmatched. This chain's CDR3 is CASSYGQGAAETQYF. CDR3 nucleotide sequence: TGTGCCAGCAGCTACGGACAGGGGGCGGCGGAGACCCAGTACTTC.

This chain joins TRBV29-1 and TRBJ2-2, with TRBD2 matching over 7 bases. The CDR3 extends over 13 amino acids. V shed 7 bases, J shed 1 base, and the junction held 3 bases outside the gene matches. From germline, CDR1 is SQVTM and CDR2 ANQGSEA. DNA of the CDR3: TGCAGCGGACTAGCCGAGAACACCGGGGAGCTGTTTTTT. Protein: CSGLAENTGELFF.

The chain employs TRBV14 and TRBJ2-7; possible D gene TRBD2, 5 bases. V lost 1 base to trimming and J lost 1 base, with 26 bases between them. The CDR3 is made up of 20 amino acids. Germline-derived CDR1 and CDR2 are SGHDN and FVKESK. The CDR3 coding sequence is TGTGCCAGCAGCCAAGGGACGGCTAGCTTACCCGGTGTCGGGTCCTACGAGCAGTACTTC. As protein: CASSQGTASLPGVGSYEQYF. Filled out from reference TRBV14 and TRBJ2-7, the complete variable domain reads EAGVTQFPSHSVIEKGQTVTLRCDPISGHDNLYWYRRVMGKEIKFLLHFVKESKQDESGMPNNRFLAERTGGTYSTLKVQPAELEDSGVYFCASSQGTASLPGVGSYEQYFGPGTRLTVT.

This chain links TRBV11-2 with TRBJ2-1; D remains ambiguous. Deletions cut 0 bases from V and 0 bases from J, with 12 bases between. In germline, CDR1 is SGHAT, CDR2 FQNNGV. The CDR3 runs to 17 residues. CDR3 bases: TGTGCCAGCAGCTTAGATGGAGTGCCTACCTCCTACAATGAGCAGTTCTTC. This translates into CASSLDGVPTSYNEQFF.